This T cell receptor beta chain was captured by sequencing in a study of T cell repertoires in cytomegalovirus infection. Study as a whole: Newly reported HLA-C-restricted and thoroughly characterized HLA-B-restricted CMV epitopes were employed. It can be stated that public TCR beta signatures indicated CMV infection as well as a matching HLA type.

This clonotype was recorded many times. Its antigen is as yet unknown. Trimming left V 5 bases short and J 2 bases short, with 13 bases between. This CDR3 region has 14 residues. Germline-derived CDR1 and CDR2 are SGHVS and FNYEAQ. Study findings and constraints: Clonotype analysis showed dominance of the ex vivo response by HLA-C-restricted CMV-specific TCR beta clonotypes. People with CMV and the relevant HLA were identified by cumulative public TCR beta family frequency.

TCRdb recomputed calls from the reads with MiXCR, one row per CDR3 protein. Altogether about 89,000 distinct CDR3 sequences are present, around 28% being singletons, with the ten largest covering roughly 70%. The chain employs TRBV7-6 and TRBJ2-7; the D gene could be TRBD1 or TRBD2 (5 bases each). This clonotype was obtained from a human donor in good health (CMV status not recorded). Some clones in this sample may be carry-over from other donors' samples. The sample consisted of CD8+ T cells from cultured PBMCs, taken from culture after CMV antigen stimulation. In nucleotides, the CDR3 is TGTGCCAGCAGCCCGGGGACGGACCCCTACGAGCAGTACTTC. Protein sequence: CASSPGTDPYEQYF.